The 13 T cell receptor beta chains reported below all come from one sample, sequenced in a study of blood T cell repertoires in COVID-19. The data were produced by immunoSEQ multiplex PCR, yet TCRdb's version contains in-frame clones alone and is incomplete. The data hold some 31,000 clones, with roughly 86% observed a single time. Sequencing input: peripheral blood. The receptors were sampled from a human donor in a cohort sampled during active COVID-19. The donor label of this sample is uncertain.

The gene calls are TRBV27 and TRBJ2-5; 8 bases are shared with TRBD2. Germline loops: CDR1 MNHEY, CDR2 SMNVEV (reference sequence). CDR3 size: 13 residues. V shed 6 bases, J shed 2 bases, and the junction held 2 bases outside the gene matches. This CDR3 reads CASRGTSQETQYF. The CDR3 region has the DNA TGTGCCAGCAGGGGGACTAGTCAAGAGACCCAGTACTTC.

The chain links TRBV5-4 to TRBJ1-2; 7 bases agree with TRBD1. Per germline, CDR1 SGHNT and CDR2 YYREEE (reference sequence). V trimming: 1 base; J trimming: 2 bases; junction bases outside the gene matches: 8. This CDR3 is built from 16 residues. The CDR3 loop reads CASSLYAGGSNYGYTF. As DNA, the CDR3 is TGTGCCAGCAGCTTGTATGCAGGGGGATCGAACTATGGCTACACCTTC.

The genes are TRBV5-1 and TRBJ2-7, with D unresolved. Deletions cut 3 bases from V and 1 base from J, with 5 bases between. CDR1 SGHRS and CDR2 YFSETQ come from the germline V gene. The length of the CDR3 is 12 residues. CDR3 bases: TGCGCCAGCAGCTCCCCGTCCTACGAGCAGTACTTC. Amino acids: CASSSPSYEQYF.

This clone has just a few counts. This chain connects TRBV27 to TRBJ2-5; D gene ambiguous. CDR1 is MNHEY, CDR2 SMNVEV, per germline (reference sequence). The V end was cut by 5 bases, the J end by 0 bases, with 16 bases between. CDR3 size: 16 residues. In DNA, the CDR3 is TGTGCCAGCAGTCCCCGAACAGACCGGTACCAAGAGACCCAGTACTTC. This encodes CASSPRTDRYQETQYF.

J is TRBJ1-1 and V is TRBV29-1; no definite D call. The germline V gene encodes CDR1 SQVTM and CDR2 ANQGSEA. V was shortened by 3 bases and J by 6 bases, with 11 bases between the two germline ends. The CDR3 runs to 12 residues. The chain's CDR3 is CSVEARLAEAFF. CDR3 DNA sequence: TGCAGCGTTGAGGCCCGACTCGCTGAAGCTTTCTTT.

This sequence joins TRBV7-9 and TRBJ2-1, with 9 positions matching TRBD2. The CDR3 sequence is 15 residues long. Unmatched junction bases numbered 6, after V lost 5 bases and J lost 4 bases. Germline lookup yields CDR1 SEHNR and CDR2 FQNEAQ (reference sequence). The CDR3 reads CASSLTSGPYNEQFF. CDR3 DNA sequence: TGTGCCAGCAGCCTTACTAGCGGGCCGTACAATGAGCAGTTCTTC.

The rearrangement joins TRBV18 to TRBJ2-2; 7 nucleotides line up with TRBD1. This CDR3 is 16 amino acids long. J lost 1 base, V lost 3 bases, and 5 bases had no gene match. Germline V gives CDR1 KGHSH, CDR2 LQKENI. The chain's CDR3 is CASSPRQGLNTGELFF. The CDR3 nucleotides read TGTGCCAGCTCACCCCGACAGGGTTTGAACACCGGGGAGCTGTTTTTT. Variable domain in full (rest from reference TRBV18 and TRBJ2-2): NAGVMQNPRHLVRRRGQEARLRCSPMKGHSHVYWYRQLPEEGLKFMVYLQKENIIDESGMPKERFSAEFPKEGPSILRIQQVVRGDSAAYFCASSPRQGLNTGELFFGEGSRLTVL.

V is TRBV15 and J is TRBJ2-5; the match to TRBD1 covers 7 bases. The CDR3 has 13 amino acids. Germline V lookup: CDR1 LNHNV, CDR2 YYDKDF (reference sequence). V was pared by 11 bases and J by 2 bases, with 8 bases of the junction left unmatched. CDR3 bases: TGTGCCTCCTGGGACAGCCGACAAGAGACCCAGTACTTC. This codes for CASWDSRQETQYF.

This chain links TRBV28 with TRBJ2-1; D is uncertain. Germline V lookup: CDR1 MDHEN, CDR2 SYDVKM. The CDR3 loop spans 11 amino acids. V was shortened by 5 bases and J by 10 bases, with 9 bases between the two germline ends. The CDR3 DNA sequence: TGTGCCAGCAGTGTATTCTCGGAGCAGTTCTTC. Encoded protein: CASSVFSEQFF.

This chain joins TRBV11-3 and TRBJ2-7; 9 positions match TRBD2. The CDR3 consists of 14 residues. Germline V CDR1 and CDR2: SGHNT, YENEEA. Germline trimming cut 8 bases from V and 0 bases from J; bases unmatched to any gene: 5. The CDR3 region is CASSGSGSSYEQYF. CDR3 nucleotide sequence: TGTGCCAGCTCAGGTAGCGGGAGCTCCTACGAGCAGTACTTC.

The chain uses TRBV28 and TRBJ1-1; D perhaps matches TRBD1 (5 bases). Trimming removed 8 bases from V and 4 bases from J, with 17 bases in between. The CDR3 is 14 residues long. Germline V CDR1 and CDR2: MDHEN, SYDVKM. CDR3 region: CASPPNGAVTEAFF. CDR3 in DNA: TGTGCCAGCCCTCCAAATGGGGCAGTCACTGAAGCTTTCTTT.

The CDR3 DNA reads TGTGCCAGCAGCCCCGGGACTAGCGGGGTCGGTGAGCAGTTCTTC. Translated, it gives CASSPGTSGVGEQFF. The chain uses TRBV3-1 (or the pseudogene TRBV3-2) and TRBJ2-1; 13 bases map to TRBD2. Germline trimming cut 4 bases from V and 9 bases from J; bases unmatched to any gene: 6. The CDR3 runs 15 residues. Per germline, CDR1 LGHDT and CDR2 YNNKEL (reference sequence).

V usage is TRBV5-1 and J usage is TRBJ1-1; TRBD1 aligns across 7 bases. The CDR3 is 14 residues long. Germline lookup yields CDR1 SGHRS and CDR2 YFSETQ. Germline trimming cut 4 bases from V and 4 bases from J; bases unmatched to any gene: 7. The CDR3, as DNA: TGCGCCAGCAGCCTAACAGGGGACGGCACTGAAGCTTTCTTT. As protein: CASSLTGDGTEAFF.